This T cell receptor (beta chain) appears in the sequencing data of a study of read filtering for tumor transcriptome and immune sequencing. The V and J ends lost 1 base and 4 bases respectively, with 6 bases between them. CDR3 length equals 13 residues. Germline V CDR1 and CDR2: SGHTA, FQGNSA. This clonotype was counted at least ten times. The library was built from around 380 ng RNA with molecular barcoded adaptors for alpha/delta and beta/gamma chains. TCRdb analysed the reads with MiXCR anew, one entry per CDR3 protein. The sample lists tens of thousands of distinct CDR3 sequences, around 19% seen once, with 11% in the top ten.

The sequencing sample was made of a population of CD138-negative cells sorted from bone marrow. This chain joins TRBV7-2 and TRBJ2-3; D is unclear. This clonotype was sampled from a donor aged 40 or older with multiple myeloma. The CDR3 spells CASSLVMSDTQYF. In nucleotides, the CDR3 is TGTGCCAGCAGCTTAGTGATGTCAGATACGCAGTATTTT. Based on the CDR3 plus reference TRBV7-2 and TRBJ2-3, the full variable domain is GAGVSQSPSNKVTEKGKDVELRCDPISGHTALYWYRQSLGQGLEFLIYFQGNSAPDKSGLPSDRFSAERTGGSVSTLTIQRTQQEDSAVYLCASSLVMSDTQYFGPGTRLTVL.